A selection of T cell receptor beta chains follows, all from one sample in a study of CD8 T cells in Susac syndrome. TCRdb re-derived calls from the immunoSEQ multiplex PCR reads in MiXCR, one entry per CDR3 protein. The sample holds around 80,000 distinct CDR3 sequences, 94% seen once. What was sequenced was CD8+ T cells from PBMCs. The receptors derive from a human donor with Susac syndrome. CDR3s include the opening cysteine and the closing phenylalanine or tryptophan. The D gene is left open where the match is weak. Clone size, where shown, is once, few, many, or a class for clones that have expanded.

D: NA
length: 17
J: TRBJ2-2
size: NA
V: TRBV9
DNA: TGTGCCAGCAGCGTAGCGGGAACGGGACGGAATACCGGGGAGCTGTTTTTT
CDR3: CASSVAGTGRNTGELFF

D: NA
length: 15
J: TRBJ1-2
size: NA
V: TRBV3-1
DNA: TGTGCCAGCAGCCAAGATATACGGAGGGACTATGGCTACACCTTC
CDR3: CASSQDIRRDYGYTF

D: TRBD1
length: 15
J: TRBJ1-1
size: NA
V: TRBV15
DNA: TGTGCCACCAGCAGCGACAGGGGGTTGAACACTGAAGCTTTCTTT
CDR3: CATSSDRGLNTEAFF

D: NA
length: 15
J: TRBJ2-4
size: NA
V: TRBV6-2/TRBV6-3
DNA: TGTGCCAGCAGTTTTTTTCGGGACCCGAAAAACATTCAGTACTTC
CDR3: CASSFFRDPKNIQYF

D: NA
length: 13
J: TRBJ2-7
size: few
V: TRBV5-1
DNA: TGCGCCAGCAGCTTGGCCGCGTCCTACGAGCAGTACTTC
CDR3: CASSLAASYEQYF

D: NA
length: 14
J: TRBJ2-7
size: NA
V: TRBV3-1
DNA: TGTGCCAGCAGCCAAGTCGGCCGTACCTACGAGCAGTACTTC
CDR3: CASSQVGRTYEQYF

D: NA
length: 15
J: TRBJ1-5
size: NA
V: TRBV14
DNA: TGTGCCAGCAGCCAAGTGGGGGATTCGGGTCAGCCCCAGCATTTT
CDR3: CASSQVGDSGQPQHF

D: NA
length: 14
J: TRBJ1-3
size: NA
V: TRBV27
DNA: TGTGCCAGCAGCGACAGTATAGGTGGAAACACCATATATTTT
CDR3: CASSDSIGGNTIYF

D: NA
length: 16
J: TRBJ2-1
size: once
V: TRBV24-1
DNA: TGTGCCACCAGTGATTCCGGGACAAAAACGTACAATGAGCAGTTCTTC
CDR3: CATSDSGTKTYNEQFF

D: TRBD2
length: 14
J: TRBJ2-5
size: NA
V: TRBV19
DNA: TGTGCCAGTAGTATTTCGGCTAGCGGGGAGACCCAGTACTTC
CDR3: CASSISASGETQYF

D: NA
length: 11
J: TRBJ2-7
size: few
V: TRBV7-9
DNA: TGTGCCAGCAGCCGTACTTACGAGCAGTACTTC
CDR3: CASSRTYEQYF

D: NA
length: 12
J: TRBJ1-1
size: NA
V: TRBV20-1
DNA: TGCAGTGCTAGAGCCGGGGCCCCTGAAGCTTTCTTT
CDR3: CSARAGAPEAFF

D: NA
length: 15
J: TRBJ2-2
size: NA
V: TRBV24-1
DNA: TGTGCCACCAGTGGCCGAGACAGCGGGACCGGGGAGCTGTTTTTT
CDR3: CATSGRDSGTGELFF

D: TRBD2
length: 18
J: TRBJ2-1
size: NA
V: TRBV29-1
DNA: TGCAGCGTTGAAGGTCTAGCGGGGGCCCGCCACTCCTACAATGAGCAGTTCTTC
CDR3: CSVEGLAGARHSYNEQFF

D: NA
length: 15
J: TRBJ2-5
size: NA
V: TRBV7-9
DNA: TGTGCTACGAAGGAGGGGGGAGCGGCACAAGAGACCCAGTACTTC
CDR3: CATKEGGAAQETQYF

D: TRBD2
length: 17
J: TRBJ2-3
size: NA
V: TRBV9
DNA: TGTGCCAGCAGCCCCTACCCTAGTGGGGGGGGGACAGATACGCAGTATTTT
CDR3: CASSPYPSGGGTDTQYF

D: TRBD1
length: 14
J: TRBJ1-1
size: NA
V: TRBV2
DNA: TGTGCCAGCAAGGGTAGACAGGGGTACACTGAAGCTTTCTTT
CDR3: CASKGRQGYTEAFF

D: NA
length: 11
J: TRBJ2-5
size: NA
V: TRBV29-1
DNA: TGCAGCGTTGTGGGAGAGGAGACCCAGTACTTC
CDR3: CSVVGEETQYF

D: NA
length: 15
J: TRBJ2-2
size: NA
V: TRBV12-5
DNA: TGTGCTAGTGGTTTGTGGTCCCGGCTTCCCGGGGAGCTGTTTTTT
CDR3: CASGLWSRLPGELFF

D: TRBD1
length: 15
J: TRBJ2-7
size: NA
V: TRBV2
DNA: TGTGCCAGCAGGAAGGGGACAGGCAGCTCCTACGAGCAGTACTTC
CDR3: CASRKGTGSSYEQYF

D: NA
length: 16
J: TRBJ2-4
size: NA
V: TRBV5-6
DNA: TGTGCCAGCACCAACAGTGGGGGGCCGGACAAAAACATTCAGTACTTC
CDR3: CASTNSGGPDKNIQYF

D: NA
length: 12
J: TRBJ1-1
size: NA
V: TRBV6-2/TRBV6-3
DNA: TGTGCCAGCAGTTACACAGGGCTTGAAGCTTTCTTT
CDR3: CASSYTGLEAFF

D: NA
length: 15
J: TRBJ2-3
size: NA
V: TRBV6-5
DNA: TGTGCCAGCAGTTACGAAGATTCAGACACAGATACGCAGTATTTT
CDR3: CASSYEDSDTDTQYF

D: NA
length: 15
J: TRBJ2-1
size: once
V: TRBV20-1
DNA: TGCAGTGCTAGGCAGGATGGGGGGGCTATTAATGAGCAGTTCTTC
CDR3: CSARQDGGAINEQFF

D: TRBD2
length: 17
J: TRBJ2-1
size: NA
V: TRBV3-1
DNA: TGTGCCAGCAGCCATATCTCCGGGACTAGCGGCCGGGGTGAGCAGTTCTTC
CDR3: CASSHISGTSGRGEQFF

D: NA
length: 15
J: TRBJ1-5
size: NA
V: TRBV7-8
DNA: TGTGCCAGCAGCTTATCCGCCCCCCTAAATCAGCCCCAGCATTTT
CDR3: CASSLSAPLNQPQHF

D: TRBD1
length: 13
J: TRBJ2-7
size: NA
V: TRBV10-3
DNA: TGTGCCACCTATATACAGGGGGCGGGGGAGCAGTACTTC
CDR3: CATYIQGAGEQYF

D: TRBD2
length: 14
J: TRBJ2-3
size: NA
V: TRBV24-1
DNA: TGTGCCACCGGATTCGCGGGGGGCCCAGATACGCAGTATTTT
CDR3: CATGFAGGPDTQYF

D: TRBD2
length: 15
J: TRBJ2-4
size: NA
V: TRBV13
DNA: TGTGCCAGCACAGCGGGGGGGAGGGCCAAAAACATTCAGTACTTC
CDR3: CASTAGGRAKNIQYF

D: TRBD2
length: 14
J: TRBJ2-1
size: NA
V: TRBV10-3
DNA: TGTGCCACCTACCTAGCGGGGGGGCACGGTGAGCAGTTCTTC
CDR3: CATYLAGGHGEQFF

D: NA
length: 13
J: TRBJ1-2
size: NA
V: TRBV27
DNA: TGTGCCAGCAGTTTGTCAGGGAACTATGGCTACACCTTC
CDR3: CASSLSGNYGYTF

D: NA
length: 15
J: TRBJ2-3
size: NA
V: TRBV5-8
DNA: TGTGCCAGCAAAAAACGACAGATACCACGAGATACGCAGTATTTT
CDR3: CASKKRQIPRDTQYF

D: NA
length: 14
J: TRBJ1-1
size: NA
V: TRBV27
DNA: TGTGCCAGCAGTTTCTCCCGGGGAAACACTGAAGCTTTCTTT
CDR3: CASSFSRGNTEAFF

D: TRBD1
length: 17
J: TRBJ2-2
size: NA
V: TRBV4-3
DNA: TGCGCCAGCAGCCATGAGGGGGCAGAACCTTACACCGGGGAGCTGTTTTTT
CDR3: CASSHEGAEPYTGELFF

D: NA
length: 15
J: TRBJ1-2
size: NA
V: TRBV24-1
DNA: TGTGCCACCAGTGATTCCTCCGGGGGATCCTATGGCTACACCTTC
CDR3: CATSDSSGGSYGYTF

D: TRBD2
length: 17
J: TRBJ2-1
size: NA
V: TRBV5-1
DNA: TGCGCCAGCAGCTTACCTATAGCGGGGGGGCCTCACAATGAGCAGTTCTTC
CDR3: CASSLPIAGGPHNEQFF

D: NA
length: 15
J: TRBJ2-7
size: NA
V: TRBV28
DNA: TGTGCCAGCAGTTTCCCTGGGGCACGCCCTTACGAGCAGTACTTC
CDR3: CASSFPGARPYEQYF

D: NA
length: 12
J: TRBJ2-7
size: NA
V: TRBV9
DNA: TGTGCCAGCAGCGTCGGTCTCTACGAGCAGTACTTC
CDR3: CASSVGLYEQYF

D: NA
length: 13
J: TRBJ2-7
size: NA
V: TRBV4-2
DNA: TGTGCCAGCGCCGGGGGCTCTTCCTACGAGCAGTACTTC
CDR3: CASAGGSSYEQYF

D: NA
length: 14
J: TRBJ2-5
size: NA
V: TRBV7-9
DNA: TGTGCCAGCAGCTTAACCGGGGGAGTGGAGACCCAGTACTTC
CDR3: CASSLTGGVETQYF

D: NA
length: 11
J: TRBJ2-7
size: NA
V: TRBV28
DNA: TGTGCCAGCAGTTCTCCTTACGAGCAGTACTTC
CDR3: CASSSPYEQYF

D: NA
length: 17
J: TRBJ2-2
size: once
V: TRBV3-1
DNA: TGTGCCAGCAGCCCAACCATACCGCGGGGGCGGACCGGGGAGCTGTTTTTT
CDR3: CASSPTIPRGRTGELFF

D: TRBD1
length: 19
J: TRBJ2-7
size: NA
V: TRBV15
DNA: TGTGCCACCAGCAGAGAATCGGACAGGGGCGAAATATCCTACGGCGAGCAGTACTTC
CDR3: CATSRESDRGEISYGEQYF

D: NA
length: 13
J: TRBJ2-7
size: NA
V: TRBV7-9
DNA: TGTGCCAGCAGCCTTAACCAGGGTAACGAGCAGTACTTC
CDR3: CASSLNQGNEQYF

D: NA
length: 14
J: TRBJ2-7
size: few
V: TRBV7-9
DNA: TGTGCCAGCAGTTCCGAGGGGCTGCGGGACGAGCAGTACTTC
CDR3: CASSSEGLRDEQYF

D: TRBD1
length: 16
J: TRBJ2-5
size: NA
V: TRBV12-3/TRBV12-4
DNA: TGTGCCAGCAGCGAGGGACAGGGAAGGGGACAAGAGACCCAGTACTTC
CDR3: CASSEGQGRGQETQYF